The present entry profiles one T cell receptor beta chain with its context. The antigen is not known. This CDR3 has 14 residues. The V gene's germline CDR1 is MNHEY and CDR2 SMNVEV (reference sequence). The data are from a study of T cells expressing NK-cell markers. Regarding the study as a whole: Whether expanded NKG2C-expressing T cell clones recognize HCMV is unknown.

cDNA encoding TCR beta was synthesized via 5'RACE template switching incorporating UMIs. TCRdb reanalyzed the 5' RACE reads, giving one entry per CDR3 protein sequence and no DNA. The table counts a few hundred thousand distinct CDR3 sequences; around 0.42% lies in the top ten. Sequencing was done on a sample of blood T cells: a sorted CD56 or NKG2C T cell subset, CD4+ or CD8+ T cells, or bulk PBMC T cells (not recorded which). The chain joins TRBV27 to TRBJ2-7; the TCRdb call, TRBD2, lacks DNA for checking. The sequence was obtained from a man between 18 and 35 years old in good health. The CDR3 is CASKILAGGLEQYF.